This TCR beta chain came from a study of shared clonotypes between healthy human individuals. Study as a whole: Every donor yielded three CD4 naive, three CD4 memory, two CD8 naive and one CD8 memory plate.

V lost 9 bases and J lost 2; bases outside the gene matches: 8. Germline V gene lookup returns CDR1 MDHEN and CDR2 SYDVKM. This CDR3 region has 15 residues. The method was immunoSEQ multiplex PCR; TCRdb's version includes in-frame clones alone and lacks a portion of them. The profile covers a few hundred thousand clones, with about 95% appearing a single time and less than 0.13% taken by the ten largest. The naive CD8 fraction comprised CD45RO-negative cells positively selected for CCR7 and excluded terminally differentiated effector memory CD45RA+ cells. This clone was counted a single time. This TCR derives from a woman aged 30 to 39 in good health. The material sequenced was naive CD8+ T cells sorted from blood. V is TRBV28 and J is TRBJ2-5; the match to TRBD2 covers 11 bases. The CDR3 sequence: CASAGLAVSQETQYF. The CDR3 DNA follows: TGTGCCAGTGCGGGACTAGCGGTTTCTCAAGAGACCCAGTACTTC.